What follows are 26 T cell receptor beta chains derived from one specimen sequenced in a study of shared clonotypes between healthy human individuals. Clones were sequenced by immunoSEQ multiplex PCR, and TCRdb holds only the in-frame ones, with some missing. Of about 2 million clones in the sample, about 94% are singletons; the top ten hold 1.2%. Terminally differentiated effector memory CD45RA+ cells were left out of the naive CD8 fraction, which was CD45RO-negative and positively selected for CCR7. The sequenced sample consisted of naive CD8+ T cells sorted from blood. These receptors originate from a man aged 18 to 30 in good health.

The V and J genes are TRBV7-2 and TRBJ1-2; TRBD1 might be the D (5 bases). V was trimmed by 5 bases and J by 6 bases, leaving 13 bases between them. CDR1 and CDR2 (germline): SGHTA, FQGNSA. The CDR3 is 13 amino acids. In nucleotides, the CDR3 is TGTGCCAGCAGCCCCCCGGGGGTAGATGGCTACACCTTC. This translates into CASSPPGVDGYTF.

The chain carries TRBV4-2 and TRBJ1-2, with D unclear. This CDR3 is 17 amino acids long. Germline lookup yields CDR1 LGHNA and CDR2 YNFKEQ. The V end lost 3 bases, the J end lost 0 bases, and 17 bases lay between the germline ends. The CDR3 region has the DNA TGTGCCAGCAGCCAGCTAACGAACCGGGCACCTAACTATGGCTACACCTTC. Translation: CASSQLTNRAPNYGYTF.

Regarding this clone: This sample includes further DNA sequences coding for the same CDR3. V gene TRBV30 combines with J gene TRBJ1-4, with TRBD1 matching over 10 bases. The V and J ends lost 2 bases and 5 bases, in that order; junction bases with no gene match: 2. Per germline, CDR1 GTSNPN and CDR2 SVGIG (reference sequence). The CDR3 contains 14 residues. The CDR3 loop is CAWSSGQGNEKLFF. The DNA for the CDR3 is TGTGCCTGGAGTTCGGGACAGGGGAATGAAAAACTGTTTTTT. The full variable domain, rest sourced from reference TRBV30 and TRBJ1-4, is SQTIHQWPATLVQPVGSPLSLECTVEGTSNPNLYWYRQAAGRGLQLLFYSVGIGQISSEVPQNLSASRPQDRQFILSSKKLLLSDSGFYLCAWSSGQGNEKLFFGSGTQLSVL.

The chain carries TRBV12-5 and TRBJ2-5; a weak D match, TRBD1 (6 bases). V shed 6 bases and J shed 4 bases, with 15 bases lying between them. Germline V gene data show CDR1 as LGHNT and CDR2 as FRNRAP. The length of the CDR3 is 14 residues. CDR3 region: CASGNTGLGETQYF. Written as DNA, the CDR3 is TGTGCTAGTGGAAACACAGGGTTAGGAGAGACCCAGTACTTC.

V gene TRBV7-8 combines with J gene TRBJ2-5; 10 nucleotides line up with TRBD2. The CDR3 consists of 18 residues. Per germline, CDR1 SGHVS and CDR2 FQNEAQ. J gave up 5 bases and V 1 base, and 13 bases lay outside the gene matches. The CDR3: CASSLGLAGVSRWETQYF. The CDR3 DNA sequence: TGTGCCAGCAGCTTAGGGCTAGCGGGAGTCTCGAGGTGGGAGACCCAGTACTTC.

A single count supports this clone. The genes are TRBV5-1 and TRBJ2-1, with 9 positions matching TRBD1. The CDR3 length is 16 residues. Trimming at V came to 4 bases and at J to 4 bases, leaving 9 bases not matched to a gene. Germline assignment: CDR1 SGHRS and CDR2 YFSETQ. In DNA form, the CDR3 reads TGCGCCAGCAGCGCCTGGACAGGGGAGGGGTACAATGAGCAGTTCTTC. Translating it yields CASSAWTGEGYNEQFF.

This chain links TRBV19 with TRBJ2-1; 15 positions match TRBD2. The length of the CDR3 is 15 residues. Unmatched junction bases numbered 2, after V lost 4 bases and J lost 7 bases. Germline-derived CDR1 and CDR2 are LNHDA and SQIVND (reference sequence). The CDR3 spells CASSTGTSGRNEQFF. The CDR3 DNA sequence: TGTGCCAGTAGTACCGGGACTAGCGGGAGGAATGAGCAGTTCTTC. The full variable domain, completed using reference TRBV19 and TRBJ2-1, is DGGITQSPKYLFRKEGQNVTLSCEQNLNHDAMYWYRQDPGQGLRLIYYSQIVNDFQKGDIAEGYSVSREKKESFPLTVTSAQKNPTAFYLCASSTGTSGRNEQFFGPGTRLTVL.

In the case of this clone: Different DNA sequences within this sample yield the same CDR3. The chain uses TRBV5-1 and TRBJ1-5; D may be TRBD1 (5 bases). The CDR3 is made up of 14 amino acids. The germline V gene encodes CDR1 SGHRS and CDR2 YFSETQ. V was pared by 4 bases and J by 1 base, with 9 bases between. The CDR3 DNA sequence: TGCGCCAGCAGCCTCGGACAAAGCAATCAGCCCCAGCATTTT. This codes for CASSLGQSNQPQHF.

The chain couples TRBV6-1 to TRBJ2-7, with D perhaps matching TRBD1 (6 bases). CDR1 MNHNS and CDR2 SASEGT come from the germline V gene. Trimming took 2 bases from V and 2 from J, leaving 10 bases between them. The CDR3 has 14 amino acids. As DNA, the CDR3 is TGTGCCAGCAGTGAATCCGGACAGACCTACGAGCAGTACTTC. Protein: CASSESGQTYEQYF.

This clone came up once. The chain has TRBV28 and TRBJ2-3; D call uncertain. Germline V gene lookup returns CDR1 MDHEN and CDR2 SYDVKM. Deletions cut 5 bases from V and 2 bases from J, with 8 bases between. This CDR3 is 13 amino acids long. The CDR3 is CASSPSHTDTQYF. CDR3 DNA: TGTGCCAGCAGTCCCTCTCACACAGATACGCAGTATTTT.

This chain connects TRBV4-1 to TRBJ2-2; D might be TRBD1 (6 bases). Germline CDR1 reads MGHRA; CDR2 reads YSYEKL. Trimming pared 3 bases from V and 3 bases from J, leaving 14 bases between. The CDR3 length is 16 residues. This CDR3 is CASSQARTADTGELFF. CDR3 nucleotides: TGCGCCAGCAGCCAGGCCCGGACAGCGGACACCGGGGAGCTGTTTTTT.

V usage is TRBV6-5 and J usage is TRBJ1-5; no firm D call. The CDR3 covers 13 residues. Deletions cut 6 bases from V and 7 bases from J, with 13 bases between. Germline values: CDR1 MNHEY, CDR2 SVGAGI. CDR3 sequence: CASRSRVDQPQHF. Written as DNA, the CDR3 is TGTGCCAGCAGATCTCGGGTCGACCAGCCCCAGCATTTT.

The chain is built from TRBV4-1 and TRBJ2-5; 7 nucleotides line up with TRBD2. Germline assignment: CDR1 MGHRA and CDR2 YSYEKL. Trimming cost V 1 base and J 4 bases; bases outside gene matches: 3. The CDR3 runs 14 residues. The CDR3 bases are TGCGCCAGCAGCCAAGTAGGGGAGGGAGAGACCCAGTACTTC. This translates into CASSQVGEGETQYF.

With respect to this clone: Distinct nucleotide sequences in the sample also encode this CDR3. V usage is TRBV6-5 and J usage is TRBJ2-1, with D perhaps matching TRBD2 (5 bases). Germline V lookup: CDR1 MNHEY, CDR2 SVGAGI. Trimming took off 0 bases at V and 0 bases at J, with 6 bases between the two ends. CDR3 size: 15 residues. CDR3 sequence (DNA): TGTGCCAGCAGTTACTCCACTAGCTCCTACAATGAGCAGTTCTTC. Translated: CASSYSTSSYNEQFF.

Of note for this clone: The sample contains more than one DNA sequence encoding this CDR3. The J gene is TRBJ2-1, the V gene TRBV27; D perhaps matches TRBD2 (6 bases). V lost 0 bases, J lost 4 bases, and 13 bases lay in between. The CDR3 runs 16 residues. The V gene's germline CDR1 is MNHEY and CDR2 SMNVEV (reference sequence). The DNA for the CDR3 is TGTGCCAGCAGTTTATCTTCGGGACTGACTTACAATGAGCAGTTCTTC. Protein product: CASSLSSGLTYNEQFF.

This sequence joins TRBV19 and TRBJ2-7, with D unclear. The length of the CDR3 is 11 residues. Trimming left V 10 bases short and J 6 bases short, with 13 bases between. CDR1 and CDR2 (germline): LNHDA, SQIVND (reference sequence). This CDR3 is CATDDEREQYF. In nucleotides, the CDR3 is TGTGCCACCGACGATGAGCGCGAGCAGTACTTC.

The chain combines TRBV13 with TRBJ2-1; 11 bases are a match to TRBD2. This CDR3 is built from 16 residues. The V and J ends lost 1 base and 8 bases, in that order; junction bases with no gene match: 7. Looked up from germline, CDR1 is PRHDT and CDR2 is FYEKMQ (reference sequence). The CDR3 region is CASSLEGLAAGDEQFF. CDR3 nucleotides: TGTGCCAGCAGCTTAGAGGGACTAGCGGCTGGGGATGAGCAGTTCTTC.

The J gene is TRBJ2-1, the V gene TRBV2, with D possibly matching TRBD1 (6 bases). Trimming pared 4 bases from V and 7 bases from J, leaving 8 bases between. Germline V gene sequence: CDR1 SNHLY, CDR2 FYNNEI. The CDR3 spans 12 residues. The CDR3 nucleotides are TGTGCCAGCAGTGGACAGGAGAATGAGCAGTTCTTC. Its translation is CASSGQENEQFF.

The chain uses TRBV30 and TRBJ2-5, with D perhaps given as TRBD1 or TRBD2 (6 bases each). The CDR3 spans 13 residues. Trimming pared 3 bases from V and 5 bases from J, leaving 13 bases between. Germline V gene sequence: CDR1 GTSNPN, CDR2 SVGIG (reference sequence). For the CDR3, the DNA is TGTGCCTGGAGATTCTGGGGGGCGGAGACCCAGTACTTC. Translated, it gives CAWRFWGAETQYF.

About this clone: The sample contains more than one DNA sequence encoding this CDR3. This chain joins TRBV18 and TRBJ2-7, with no clear D. Germline values: CDR1 KGHSH, CDR2 LQKENI. Deletions cut 3 bases from V and 1 base from J, with 10 bases between. There are 14 residues in the CDR3. This chain's CDR3 is CASSPKDGSYEQYF. In DNA, the CDR3 is TGTGCCAGCTCACCCAAGGACGGTTCCTACGAGCAGTACTTC.

This clone was detected a few times. V gene TRBV30 combines with J gene TRBJ1-2; the D is unclear. This CDR3 is built from 11 residues. V shed 3 bases and J shed 5 bases, with 7 bases lying between them. Germline V lookup: CDR1 GTSNPN, CDR2 SVGIG (reference sequence). CDR3 sequence reads: CAWRSIYGYTF. Here the CDR3 DNA reads TGTGCCTGGAGATCGATATATGGCTACACCTTC.

The chain joins TRBV29-1 to TRBJ2-7; 8 positions match TRBD1. V dropped 1 base and J dropped 2; count of bases not matched to a gene: 7. From germline, CDR1 is SQVTM and CDR2 ANQGSEA. This CDR3 has 15 residues. The CDR3 spells CSVEGPYRGTYEQYF. CDR3 in DNA: TGCAGCGTTGAAGGGCCTTACAGGGGGACCTACGAGCAGTACTTC.

The V and J genes are TRBV6-6 and TRBJ2-2; 9 bases align to TRBD2. From germline, CDR1 is MNHNY and CDR2 SVGAGI (reference sequence). After removal of 7 bases from V and 3 bases from J, the junction contained 9 bases not matched to a gene. This CDR3 is 16 amino acids long. In nucleotides, the CDR3 is TGTGCCAGCACCGCCCTCCTAGCGGGGTACACCGGGGAGCTGTTTTTT. Translation gives CASTALLAGYTGELFF.

This CDR3 is CASSLLAGGYGYTF. DNA for the CDR3: TGTGCCAGCAGTTTATTGGCAGGGGGTTATGGCTACACCTTC. This rearrangement joins TRBV27 to TRBJ1-2, with 7 positions matching TRBD1. Germline lookup yields CDR1 MNHEY and CDR2 SMNVEV (reference sequence). The CDR3 extends over 14 amino acids. Germline trimming cut 1 base from V and 5 bases from J; bases unmatched to any gene: 4.

Concerning this clone: Other DNA sequences in the same sample also yield this CDR3. The chain uses TRBV15 and TRBJ1-5; TRBD1 matches 11 bases. Germline lookup yields CDR1 LNHNV and CDR2 YYDKDF (reference sequence). This CDR3 spans 15 amino acids. V was clipped by 3 bases and J by 3 bases; unmatched bases: 1. The CDR3 loop reads CATSRDRGLNQPQHF. The DNA for the CDR3 is TGTGCCACCAGCAGGGACAGGGGGCTCAATCAGCCCCAGCATTTT.

This clone was seen only once. This rearrangement joins TRBV13 to TRBJ2-1; 8 nucleotides match TRBD2. V shed 7 bases and J 4 bases; nucleotides not matched to a gene: 9. The length of the CDR3 is 15 residues. Germline V CDR1 and CDR2: PRHDT, FYEKMQ (reference sequence). CDR3 region: CASTLGRGSYNEQFF. As DNA, the CDR3 is TGTGCCAGCACTCTCGGGAGGGGGTCTTACAATGAGCAGTTCTTC.